Described below is a single TCR beta chain sequence and its context. This sample was taken from a study of regulatory T cells in long-lasting Graves disease. Noted time point: newly diagnosed GD, antithyroid drugs for less than 3 months. RNA isolated from PBMCs was used to make the TCR library. In germline, CDR1 is LGHDT, CDR2 YNNKEL (reference sequence). The CDR3 is 14 amino acids. V lost 1 base, J lost 2 bases, and 8 bases lay in between. Library construction for TCR beta used iRepertoire HTBI primers and Arm-PCR of CDR3 regions. One entry per CDR3 protein, called by TCRdb with MiXCR from the multiplex PCR reads. This table holds around 250,000 distinct CDR3 sequences, approximately 16% found once.

This TCR came from a female donor with Graves disease. This sample comprised peripheral blood mononuclear cells (PBMCs), obtained at new diagnosis, from a patient treated with antithyroid drugs. V is TRBV3-1 and J is TRBJ1-2, with D unresolved. CDR3 loop: CASSQVWENYGYTF. The CDR3 DNA reads as TGTGCCAGCAGCCAAGTCTGGGAAAACTATGGCTACACCTTC.